This TCR beta chain was obtained from a study of T cell clonotyping in hematopoietic cell transplantation. Some clones are missing from TCRdb's copy, which holds only in-frame ones; the method was immunoSEQ multiplex PCR. This table has about 16,000 clones, less than 80% appearing once. The sample holds one count of this clone. The CDR3 has 10 residues. Germline V gene data show CDR1 as MGHDK and CDR2 as SYGVNS. Deletions cut 6 bases from V and 5 bases from J, with 4 bases between. This clonotype originated in a male patient aged 45-60 years who had an allogeneic stem cell transplant from an unrelated donor, so T cells may come from the graft donor. Some clones in this sample may be carry-over from other donors' samples. This sample comprised PBMCs, obtained 30 days after allogeneic stem cell transplant. The V gene is TRBV25-1, the J gene TRBJ1-2; D is unresolved. CDR3 in amino acids: CASSGYGYTF. CDR3 bases: TGTGCCAGCAGCGGGTATGGCTACACCTTC.